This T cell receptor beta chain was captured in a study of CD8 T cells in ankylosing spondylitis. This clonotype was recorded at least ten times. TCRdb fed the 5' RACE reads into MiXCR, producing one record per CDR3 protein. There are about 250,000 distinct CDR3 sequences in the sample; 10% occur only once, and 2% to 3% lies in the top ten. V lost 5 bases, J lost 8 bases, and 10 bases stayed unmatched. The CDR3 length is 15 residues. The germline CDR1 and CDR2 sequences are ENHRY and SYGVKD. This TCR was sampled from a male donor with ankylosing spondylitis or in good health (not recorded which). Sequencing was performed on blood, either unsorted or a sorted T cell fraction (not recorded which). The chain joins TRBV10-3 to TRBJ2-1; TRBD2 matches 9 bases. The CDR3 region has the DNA TGTGCCATCAGTCCTCAGCGGGGGGCCGGGGATGAGCAGTTCTTC. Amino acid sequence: CAISPQRGAGDEQFF.